The entry below gives a single T cell receptor beta chain sequence along with its context. Its specificity is unknown. Germline trimming cut 0 bases from V and 0 bases from J; bases unmatched to any gene: 7. Germline assignment: CDR1 KGHSH and CDR2 LQKENI. This CDR3 has 18 amino acids. CD4+ cells yielded CD45RA+ naive and CD45RA-negative memory subsets. This record comes from a study of shared clonotypes between healthy human individuals. Findings of the study overall: Of the naive CD4 clonotypes, about 5.4% were shared across several donors.

It was across several immunoSEQ plates that each subset's genomic DNA was evenly split. Original analysis: Filtering was not the same, since immunoSEQ gave junction-only sequences without quality scores. Sequencing used immunoSEQ multiplex PCR; TCRdb keeps in-frame clones, though not all of them. That table supplies the V and J calls and clone size; D and trimming were determined from the DNA. The repertoire has hundreds of thousands of clones, roughly 70% of them found once; the top ten carry about 1.8%. J is TRBJ2-1 and V is TRBV18, with 8 bases fitting TRBD2. This TCR derives from a woman in her twenties or thirties in good health. Sequenced: memory CD4+ T cells sorted from blood. Described subset: CD45RA-negative fraction. In DNA form, the CDR3 reads TGTGCCAGCTCACCACCTAAATCCGGGACTAGCTCCTACAATGAGCAGTTCTTC. It codes for CASSPPKSGTSSYNEQFF.